Below, one TCR beta chain is given with its context. The antigen it recognizes is unknown. No quality values exist for individual bases; no much larger clone is one base distant. The library came from the immunoSEQ multiplex PCR assay. The table was pulled from immuneACCESS by TCRdb, which kept in-frame rearrangements only. Such tables lose some clones; where checked, under half of the loss comes from unresolved V genes, and the rest has no known cause. The sample data list 40,000 to 45,000 clones, and 70% of these were observed just once. In total, the top ten clones hold 15% to 20% of the sample. The data were taken from a study of control samples from healthy donors and cancer patients (TCRdb year 2020). The CDR3 holds 16 amino acids from the cysteine to the phenylalanine. The kept DNA is CDR3 alone, 48 bases in frame from the first base. The germline V gene yields MNHNS for CDR1 and SASEGT for CDR2. Trimming accounts for 2 bases at V and 8 bases at J, while the number of junction bases matched to no gene is 9.

The specimen was formalin-fixed, paraffin-embedded tissue. The chain was built from TRBV6-1 and TRBJ2-1, with TRBD1 matching 10 junction bases. The TCR comes from a male donor with melanoma. The CDR3 region has the sequence CASSEWDRGRGDEQFF. In nucleotide form, the sequence is TGTGCCAGCAGTGAATGGGACAGGGGCCGGGGGGATGAGCAGTTCTTC.